This record concerns one T cell receptor beta chain sequence. The clone's antigen remains unknown. No much larger clonotype is one base removed from it; base qualities were not supplied. The same CDR3 is also encoded by other DNA sequences in this sample. Participants in the prospective study were enrolled through a virtual design, were aged about 18 to 100 years, and lived in approximately 25 United States geographic areas. In the prospective study, participants were assigned to cohorts based on the clinical history participants reported in a screening survey and a study questionnaire. Mobile phlebotomists in the prospective study collected whole blood, serum and a nasopharyngeal or oropharyngeal swab from every participant. Participants in the prospective study had the option to provide additional blood draws and questionnaires over a roughly 2-month period. Prospective study blood samples were shipped either frozen or at room temperature before DNA extraction.

This specimen belongs to a study of blood T cell repertoires in COVID-19 (TCRdb year 2020). Concerning the study at large: Collaborator samples came from the United States, Italy and Spain and covered acute and convalescent phases of COVID-19. The material from the prospective study consisted of cDNA or gDNA derived from T cells, B-cell-depleted T cells, or PBMCs. Subjects who had been exposed to COVID-19, were actively infected with it, or had recovered from it provided the deeply sampled blood TCRbeta repertoires that made up the dataset. The repertoires were released in a freely available public database intended as a resource for research on the immune response to SARS-CoV-2. The samples were drawn from the first 160 participants of the ongoing ImmuneRACE study and from roughly 1,300 subjects provided by 6 global collaborators. Nearly every sample came with metadata listing a de-identified subject ID, COVID-19 status, age in years and sex. HLA class I and class II types, where available, came from metadata supplied by the sample provider rather than from assay-based typing.

The germline V gene yields SGHRS for CDR1 and YFSETQ for CDR2. Inclusive of the bounding cysteine and phenylalanine, the CDR3 is 14 residues long. Just the 42-base CDR3 DNA is kept, in frame starting at base 1. Ends trimmed: V by 0 bases, J by 5 bases; bases unmatched to a gene: 2. Beyond this particular receptor, the publication reports: Clinical and demographic metadata were provided uncurated, with the amount varying by source and participant.

TCRbeta CDR3 regions were amplified from genomic DNA by means of the immunoSEQ Assay, a bias-controlled multiplex PCR. Per the original workflow: The number of nucleated cells in each sample was estimated by amplification of reference gene primers within the assay. To quantify the absolute abundance of each unique TCRbeta CDR3 rearrangement, sequence reads were collapsed and filtered. Productive Simpson clonality was computed per sample as the square root of Simpson's diversity index over productive rearrangements. TCRdb limited this immuneACCESS table to in-frame rearrangements with V and J called. A share of clones is missing; checked studies link under half to unresolved V genes, and the rest is unexplained. V and J calls and clone size are given by that table; D and trimming were obtained from the DNA. Recorded for this sample are about 210,000 clones; more than 75% of them occurred a single time. Under 4.5% of the sample belongs to the ten largest clones.

The sequencing input was PBMCs or T cells enriched from blood (not recorded which). The sequence was collected from a man aged 30 to 45 with acute COVID-19. Recombination linked TRBV5-1 to TRBJ1-1, and TRBD1 aligns with 9 junction nucleotides. The bases are TGCGCCAGCAGCTTGGGGACAGGGGATACTGAAGCTTTCTTT. Its protein product is CASSLGTGDTEAFF.